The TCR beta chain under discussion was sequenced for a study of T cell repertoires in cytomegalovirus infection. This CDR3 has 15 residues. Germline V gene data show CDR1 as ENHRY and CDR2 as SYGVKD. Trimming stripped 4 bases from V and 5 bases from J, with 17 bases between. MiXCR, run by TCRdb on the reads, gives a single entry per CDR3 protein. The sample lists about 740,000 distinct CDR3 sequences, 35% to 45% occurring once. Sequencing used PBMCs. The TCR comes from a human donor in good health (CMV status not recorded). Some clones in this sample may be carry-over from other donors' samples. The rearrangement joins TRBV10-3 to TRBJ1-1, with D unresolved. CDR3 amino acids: CAISGPPGSGTEAFF. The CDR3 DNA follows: TGTGCCATCAGTGGCCCCCCGGGGAGCGGGACTGAAGCTTTCTTT.